The next 28 T cell receptor beta chains were all read from a single sample in a study of identical twins. A single record per CDR3 protein comes from TCRdb applying MiXCR to the 5' RACE reads. The sample has around 340,000 distinct CDR3 sequences, roughly 9% seen once. Sequenced: naive T cells sorted from blood. These receptors were obtained from a woman between 45 and 65 years old in good health.

V gene TRBV5-1 combines with J gene TRBJ2-7, with 10 bases matching TRBD2. The CDR3 totals 15 residues. The germline V gene has CDR1 SGHRS and CDR2 YFSETQ. The V segment lost 2 bases and the J segment 2 bases; nucleotides outside the gene matches: 4. The CDR3 protein is CASSFSSGGAYEQYF. The CDR3 nucleotides read TGCGCCAGCAGCTTCAGCAGCGGGGGGGCCTACGAGCAGTACTTC.

This clonotype was detected a few times. The chain links TRBV10-3 to TRBJ2-1; 9 bases align to TRBD2. The CDR3 runs 13 residues. J lost 14 bases, V lost 6 bases, and 11 bases had no gene match. CDR1 is ENHRY and CDR2 is SYGVKD in the germline V gene. The CDR3 is CAIRRLAEPFKFF. The CDR3 DNA sequence: TGTGCCATCAGGCGACTAGCGGAGCCATTCAAGTTCTTC.

This clonotype was detected only a few times. The chain employs TRBV13 and TRBJ2-3, with 7 bases that match TRBD1. This CDR3 contains 15 residues. CDR1 is PRHDT and CDR2 is FYEKMQ in the germline V gene (reference sequence). V lost 3 bases, J lost 2 bases, and 5 bases stayed unmatched. For the CDR3, the DNA is TGTGCCAGCAGCTTGGGGACAGAATCCACAGATACGCAGTATTTT. Its translation: CASSLGTESTDTQYF.

To note about this clonotype: An end of the junction differs from the germline gene, which may be a read error. The chain combines TRBV12-3 or TRBV12-4 with TRBJ2-1; 13 nucleotides line up with TRBD2. The CDR3 loop spans 15 amino acids. In nucleotides, the CDR3 is TGTGCCAGCAGTTCCGAGACTAGCGGGGGGCGCGGGGTTATCTTC. Protein: CASSSETSGGRGVIF.

This clonotype was detected many times. A junction boundary mismatches the germline segment, possibly from a read error. The chain combines TRBV10-3 with TRBJ1-2; D is ambiguous. This CDR3 region has 10 residues. Germline V lookup: CDR1 ENHRY, CDR2 SYGVKD. The CDR3 DNA reads TGTGCCATCAGGAATGTCTTCTGGGAATTC. Residues: CAIRNVFWEF.

In its sample, this clonotype was seen once. The rearrangement joins TRBV9 to TRBJ2-1; 10 bases fit TRBD2. CDR1 SGDLS and CDR2 YYNGEE come from the germline V gene. The CDR3 has 19 amino acids. V lost 1 base, J lost 0 bases, and 10 bases stayed unmatched. The CDR3 sequence: CASSVTPSSGRTSYNEQFF. The CDR3 DNA follows: TGTGCCAGCAGCGTAACCCCGAGTAGCGGGAGGACCTCCTACAATGAGCAGTTCTTC. Filled out from reference TRBV9 and TRBJ2-1, the complete variable domain reads DSGVTQTPKHLITATGQRVTLRCSPRSGDLSVYWYQQSLDQGLQFLIQYYNGEERAKGNILERFSAQQFPDLHSELNLSSLELGDSALYFCASSVTPSSGRTSYNEQFFGPGTRLTVL.

The gene calls are TRBV7-9 and TRBJ2-1; TRBD2 might be the D (5 bases). Germline CDR1 reads SEHNR; CDR2 reads FQNEAQ (reference sequence). The CDR3 is 15 amino acids. V gave up 11 bases and J gave up 4 bases, with 21 bases separating them. CDR3 sequence (DNA): TGTGCCGGAAAGGATGAGGGCTATCCTTACAATGAGCAGTTCTTC. This sequence encodes CAGKDEGYPYNEQFF. The entire variable domain, with the rest obtained from reference TRBV7-9 and TRBJ2-1, is as follows: DTGVSQNPRHKITKRGQNVTFRCDPISEHNRLYWYRQTLGQGPEFLTYFQNEAQLEKSRLLSDRFSAERPKGSFSTLEIQRTEQGDSAMYLCAGKDEGYPYNEQFFGPGTRLTVL.

The gene calls are TRBV7-8 and TRBJ1-6; tentative D call: TRBD1 (5 bases). V was pared by 5 bases and J by 7 bases, with 18 bases between. The CDR3 is made up of 16 amino acids. CDR1 SGHVS and CDR2 FQNEAQ come from the germline V gene. The CDR3 spells CASSPGLRQWNSPLHF. In nucleotides, the CDR3 is TGTGCCAGCAGCCCGGGGTTGAGACAGTGGAATTCACCCCTCCACTTT.

This clonotype was found a few times. The rearrangement links TRBV27 to TRBJ2-7; D is perhaps TRBD1 (5 bases). Trimming removed 3 bases at V and 3 bases at J, with 9 bases between. The germline V gene encodes CDR1 MNHEY and CDR2 SMNVEV (reference sequence). CDR3 length equals 13 residues. CDR3 region: CASSLRQGYEQYF. DNA for the CDR3: TGTGCCAGCAGTTTGAGGCAGGGCTACGAGCAGTACTTC.

The chain employs TRBV10-3 and TRBJ2-3, with TRBD2 matching 7 bases. Germline V gives CDR1 ENHRY, CDR2 SYGVKD. This CDR3 has 14 amino acids. This CDR3 reads CATSGRGRTDTQYF. The CDR3 DNA reads as TGTGCTACTTCTGGGCGCGGGAGAACAGATACGCAGTATTTT.

The V and J genes are TRBV12-3 or TRBV12-4 and TRBJ1-2; 7 nucleotides align to TRBD1. Trimming cost V 4 bases and J 4 bases; bases outside gene matches: 6. This CDR3 spans 14 amino acids. CDR3 DNA: TGTGCCAGCAGTTCAGTCGGGACAGCCTATGGCTACACCTTC. Translated: CASSSVGTAYGYTF.

This clonotype was detected only a few times. The genes are TRBV10-1 and TRBJ2-2; TRBD2 matches at 7 bases. The CDR3 loop spans 15 amino acids. J gave up 4 bases and V 3 bases, and 5 bases lay outside the gene matches. Germline-derived CDR1 and CDR2 are WNHNN and SYGVQD (reference sequence). CDR3 nucleotide sequence: TGCGCCAGCAGTGACGGCGGGAGCGGCACCGGGGAGCTGTTTTTT. It specifies CASSDGGSGTGELFF.

This clonotype came up a few times. The chain couples TRBV25-1 to TRBJ1-2; 11 positions agree with TRBD1. The J segment lost 4 bases and the V segment lost 8 bases, leaving 12 bases of the junction unmatched. This CDR3 is built from 16 residues. CDR1 is MGHDK and CDR2 is SYGVNS in the germline V gene. The CDR3 DNA reads TGTGCCAGCCATCAGGACAGGGGGCGATTGGCCTATGGCTACACCTTC. Protein: CASHQDRGRLAYGYTF.

This clonotype was recorded many times. This rearrangement joins TRBV5-1 to TRBJ2-2, with D perhaps given as TRBD1 or TRBD2 (5 bases each). This CDR3 spans 15 amino acids. Germline assignment: CDR1 SGHRS and CDR2 YFSETQ. Trimming pared 4 bases from V and 2 bases from J, leaving 12 bases between. The CDR3 DNA reads as TGCGCCAGCAGCCGAGAGGGGTTCAACACCGGGGAGCTGTTTTTT. Translation: CASSREGFNTGELFF. Full variable domain (missing parts from reference TRBV5-1 and TRBJ2-2): KAGVTQTPRYLIKTRGQQVTLSCSPISGHRSVSWYQQTPGQGLQFLFEYFSETQRNKGNFPGRFSGRQFSNSRSEMNVSTLELGDSALYLCASSREGFNTGELFFGEGSRLTVL.

This clonotype was recorded many times. V and J are TRBV29-1 and TRBJ2-7, with 8 positions matching TRBD1. The CDR3 consists of 12 residues. In germline, CDR1 is SQVTM, CDR2 ANQGSEA. J lost 7 bases, V lost 6 bases, and 8 bases had no gene match. The CDR3, as DNA: TGCAGCGTATTAGGACAGGGCGGTGAGCAGTACGTC. Translated: CSVLGQGGEQYV.

Points on this clonotype: One junction end does not reproduce the germline sequence, and a read error may be involved. The chain joins TRBV18 to TRBJ2-5; D unclear. This CDR3 spans 13 amino acids. Germline-derived CDR1 and CDR2 are KGHSH and LQKENI. This CDR3 is CASSSSSQETLYF. CDR3 in DNA: TGTGCCAGCTCATCTTCATCCCAAGAGACCCTGTACTTC.

The table lists this clonotype with a few counts. This chain links TRBV13 with TRBJ1-1, with a weak D call TRBD1 (5 bases). The CDR3 consists of 13 residues. The V gene's germline CDR1 is PRHDT and CDR2 FYEKMQ (reference sequence). The V end was cut by 4 bases, the J end by 3 bases, with 9 bases between. The DNA of the CDR3 is TGTGCCAGCAGCTATTGGGGGGACACTGAAGCTTTCTTT. Translation gives CASSYWGDTEAFF.

This clonotype was picked up many times. The chain employs TRBV7-3 and TRBJ2-1; D is possibly TRBD1 (5 bases). Germline-derived CDR1 and CDR2 are SGHTA and FQGTGA. There are 14 residues in the CDR3. V lost 1 base, J lost 9 bases, and 13 bases lay in between. CDR3 sequence (DNA): TGTGCCAGCAGCTTAAATGGGGCCAACACTGAGCAGTTCTTC. As protein: CASSLNGANTEQFF.

The chain recombines TRBV5-1 with TRBJ2-1, with 13 positions matching TRBD2. The CDR3 is 15 residues long. The J segment lost 12 bases and the V segment lost 4 bases, leaving 10 bases of the junction unmatched. Per germline, CDR1 SGHRS and CDR2 YFSETQ. Here the CDR3 reads CASSEGLAGNFVQFF. In DNA form, the CDR3 reads TGCGCCAGCAGCGAGGGACTAGCGGGAAATTTTGTGCAGTTCTTC.

This clonotype has only a few counts. Sequence at one end of the junction differs from germline and may be a read error. V usage is TRBV27 and J usage is TRBJ1-1; TRBD1 aligns across 7 bases. The CDR3 covers 14 residues. The germline V gene encodes CDR1 MNHEY and CDR2 SMNVEV (reference sequence). The DNA for the CDR3 is TGTGCCAGCAGTTTCACAGGGGAAGGTACTGAAGCCTTCTTT. Translating it yields CASSFTGEGTEAFF.

In this sample, this clonotype turned up many times. This chain joins TRBV4-1 and TRBJ2-1, with TRBD2 identical over 8 bases. After removal of 6 bases from V and 0 bases from J, the junction contained 7 bases not matched to a gene. The CDR3 contains 16 residues. Germline CDR1 MGHRA, CDR2 YSYEKL. CDR3 residues: CASRTSERSSYNEQFF. The CDR3 nucleotides are TGCGCCAGCAGGACTAGCGAGAGGAGCTCCTACAATGAGCAGTTCTTC.

The chain recombines TRBV3-1 with TRBJ2-3; TRBD1 or TRBD2 may be the D gene (5 bases each). CDR3 length equals 16 residues. Trimming stripped 3 bases from V and 8 bases from J, with 21 bases between. CDR1 is LGHDT and CDR2 is YNNKEL in the germline V gene (reference sequence). The CDR3 reads CASSHLGPESGATQYF. CDR3 DNA: TGTGCCAGCAGCCATCTGGGACCCGAATCTGGGGCTACGCAGTATTTT.

This rearrangement joins TRBV11-2 to TRBJ2-5; D not resolved. CDR3 length: 15 residues. CDR1 and CDR2 from the germline V gene are SGHAT and FQNNGV. With 3 bases removed from V and 4 bases from J, the gap between germline ends came to 15 bases. Written as DNA, the CDR3 is TGTGCCAGCAGCTTGGTTCAAGGGCGGTTAGAGACCCAGTACTTC. As protein: CASSLVQGRLETQYF.

This clonotype was observed a handful of times. V usage is TRBV10-3 and J usage is TRBJ1-2, with TRBD1 matching over 8 bases. Unmatched junction bases numbered 7, after V lost 7 bases and J lost 6 bases. Germline V CDR1 and CDR2: ENHRY, SYGVKD. CDR3 length: 13 residues. CDR3 nucleotides: TGTGCCATCACGGATCTGACAGGGGATGGCTACACCTTC. The encoded protein is CAITDLTGDGYTF.

This sequence joins TRBV20-1 and TRBJ2-1, with 11 bases fitting TRBD1. Per the germline V gene, CDR1 is DFQATT and CDR2 is SNEGSKA (reference sequence). CDR3 size: 12 residues. J lost 9 bases, V lost 6 bases, and 4 bases had no gene match. The CDR3 loop reads CSARTGGAEQFF. CDR3 bases: TGCAGTGCAAGGACAGGGGGCGCTGAGCAGTTCTTC.

This rearrangement joins TRBV20-1 to TRBJ1-1; a weak D match, TRBD1 (5 bases). This CDR3 is built from 14 residues. CDR1 DFQATT and CDR2 SNEGSKA come from the germline V gene (reference sequence). Deletions cut 6 bases from V and 0 bases from J, with 14 bases between. The CDR3 sequence is CSALEVRVNTEAFF. The CDR3 DNA is TGCAGTGCCCTTGAAGTCAGGGTGAACACTGAAGCTTTCTTT.

Many counts were recorded for this clonotype. The chain is built from TRBV2 and TRBJ1-2; 8 nucleotides match TRBD1. The V gene end was trimmed by 2 bases and the J gene end by 5 bases; junction bases not matched to a gene: 7. Germline values: CDR1 SNHLY, CDR2 FYNNEI. This CDR3 is 15 amino acids long. The CDR3 reads CASSELPDRAYGYTF. CDR3 in DNA: TGTGCCAGCAGTGAACTTCCGGACAGGGCTTATGGCTACACCTTC. The full variable domain, rest sourced from reference TRBV2 and TRBJ1-2, is EPEVTQTPSHQVTQMGQEVILRCVPISNHLYFYWYRQILGQKVEFLVSFYNNEISEKSEIFDDQFSVERPDGSNFTLKIRSTKLEDSAMYFCASSELPDRAYGYTFGSGTRLTVV.

The chain couples TRBV6-6 to TRBJ1-4, with TRBD1 matching 7 bases. There are 19 residues in the CDR3. CDR1 and CDR2 (germline): MNHNY, SVGAGI (reference sequence). V was pared by 2 bases and J by 3 bases, with 15 bases of the junction left unmatched. CDR3 sequence (DNA): TGTGCCAGCAGTTACCAGACAGGGTTGACAGACGCCGCTAATGAAAAACTGTTTTTT. Translating gives CASSYQTGLTDAANEKLFF.